Listed below are T cell receptor beta chains from one sample, sequenced in a study of cytomegalovirus exposure and HLA in healthy donors. Repertoires were generated with immunoSEQ multiplex PCR, while TCRdb's copy carries only in-frame clones and drops some. Here the sample spans around 140,000 clones, 78% being singletons. Sequences were obtained from PBMCs. The receptors stem from a woman aged 18-29 years in good health and CMV-seronegative. CDR3s include the opening cysteine and the closing phenylalanine or tryptophan. Fields, in order: clone size, D gene, V gene, J gene, CDR3 protein, CDR3 DNA. D genes are given only for firm matches. Some rows have no size entry. The others give once, few or many, or a class for an expanded clone.

size: NA
D: TRBD1
V: TRBV28
J: TRBJ1-5
CDR3: CASSLGTGEHQPQHF
DNA: TGTGCCAGCAGTTTAGGGACAGGAGAGCATCAGCCCCAGCATTTT

size: NA
D: NA
V: TRBV6-1
J: TRBJ1-5
CDR3: CASHFTDQPQHF
DNA: TGTGCCAGCCACTTCACAGATCAGCCCCAGCATTTT

size: NA
D: TRBD2
V: TRBV6-5
J: TRBJ2-7
CDR3: CATGTSGFSYEQYF
DNA: TGTGCCACCGGGACTAGCGGGTTCTCCTACGAGCAGTACTTC

size: NA
D: NA
V: TRBV6-6
J: TRBJ1-2
CDR3: CASSLGGPGYTF
DNA: TGTGCCAGCAGTCTTGGGGGCCCGGGCTACACCTTC

size: NA
D: TRBD1
V: TRBV6-5
J: TRBJ2-7
CDR3: CASSYFNRGEEQYF
DNA: TGTGCCAGCAGTTACTTTAACAGGGGTGAGGAGCAGTACTTC

size: NA
D: NA
V: TRBV6-5
J: TRBJ1-5
CDR3: CASSYAGDNQPQHF
DNA: TGTGCCAGCAGTTACGCAGGGGACAATCAGCCCCAGCATTTT

size: NA
D: TRBD2
V: TRBV6-5
J: TRBJ2-7
CDR3: CASSYRLAGTEQYF
DNA: TGTGCCAGCAGTTACAGGCTAGCGGGAACGGAGCAGTACTTC

size: NA
D: TRBD2
V: TRBV5-6
J: TRBJ2-5
CDR3: CASSWTSGVQETQYF
DNA: TGTGCCAGCAGCTGGACTAGCGGGGTCCAAGAGACCCAGTACTTC

size: few
D: NA
V: TRBV18
J: TRBJ2-1
CDR3: CASSTRDFASAGYNEQFF
DNA: TGTGCCAGCTCCACCCGGGACTTCGCCTCCGCAGGGTACAATGAGCAGTTCTTC

size: few
D: NA
V: TRBV10-1
J: TRBJ2-5
CDR3: CASSESGGGETQYF
DNA: TGCGCCAGCAGTGAGTCAGGTGGAGGGGAGACCCAGTACTTC

size: once
D: TRBD1
V: TRBV7-9
J: TRBJ1-2
CDR3: CASSPSTGDGYTF
DNA: TGTGCCAGCAGCCCCTCGACAGGGGATGGCTACACCTTC

size: NA
D: NA
V: TRBV5-1
J: TRBJ1-4
CDR3: CASSFGRANEKLFF
DNA: TGCGCCAGCAGCTTCGGCAGGGCTAATGAAAAACTGTTTTTT

size: NA
D: NA
V: TRBV5-1
J: TRBJ2-3
CDR3: CASSLAGEADTQYF
DNA: TGCGCCAGCAGCTTGGCCGGGGAGGCAGATACGCAGTATTTT

size: NA
D: NA
V: TRBV5-4
J: TRBJ2-3
CDR3: CASSFRTGRDTQYF
DNA: TGTGCCAGCAGCTTTAGGACTGGGAGAGATACGCAGTATTTT

size: NA
D: NA
V: TRBV7-9
J: TRBJ1-1
CDR3: CASSLGLTPEAFF
DNA: TGTGCCAGCAGCCTGGGACTGACTCCTGAAGCTTTCTTT

size: NA
D: NA
V: TRBV19
J: TRBJ1-5
CDR3: CASSMPRFSASNQPQHF
DNA: TGTGCCAGTAGTATGCCTAGGTTTTCCGCTAGCAATCAGCCCCAGCATTTT

size: NA
D: TRBD1
V: TRBV6-1
J: TRBJ1-4
CDR3: CASSKPGQGREKLFF
DNA: TGTGCCAGCAGTAAACCGGGACAGGGACGAGAAAAACTGTTTTTT

size: NA
D: TRBD1
V: TRBV19
J: TRBJ1-1
CDR3: CASMDRIATEAFF
DNA: TGTGCCAGTATGGACAGGATCGCCACTGAAGCTTTCTTT

size: NA
D: NA
V: TRBV30
J: TRBJ1-1
CDR3: CAWNPWGRTEAFF
DNA: TGTGCCTGGAACCCCTGGGGCCGCACTGAAGCTTTCTTT

size: NA
D: TRBD2
V: TRBV7-6
J: TRBJ2-2
CDR3: CASSLTSGRRAGELFF
DNA: TGTGCCAGCAGCCTCACTAGCGGGAGGCGGGCCGGGGAGCTGTTTTTT

size: NA
D: NA
V: TRBV6-5
J: TRBJ2-5
CDR3: CASSYSRGSETQYF
DNA: TGTGCCAGCAGTTACTCTCGGGGTTCAGAGACCCAGTACTTC

size: NA
D: TRBD2
V: TRBV12-5
J: TRBJ2-1
CDR3: CASGLVFSGRAVNYNEQFF
DNA: TGTGCTAGTGGTTTGGTTTTCAGCGGGAGGGCCGTTAACTACAATGAGCAGTTCTTC

size: NA
D: TRBD2
V: TRBV2
J: TRBJ2-3
CDR3: CASSDRLAGGGPTDTQYF
DNA: TGTGCCAGCAGTGATAGGCTAGCGGGAGGAGGGCCGACAGATACGCAGTATTTT

size: NA
D: NA
V: TRBV6-1
J: TRBJ1-1
CDR3: CASSESGTEAFF
DNA: TGTGCCAGTAGTGAGAGTGGGACAGAAGCTTTCTTT

size: NA
D: NA
V: TRBV30
J: TRBJ1-2
CDR3: CAWSATNYGYTF
DNA: TGTGCCTGGAGTGCTACGAACTATGGCTACACCTTC

size: few
D: TRBD2
V: TRBV28
J: TRBJ2-1
CDR3: CASSSRLARYNEQFF
DNA: TGTGCCAGCAGTTCAAGACTAGCGAGGTACAATGAGCAGTTCTTC

size: NA
D: TRBD1
V: TRBV10-3
J: TRBJ1-1
CDR3: CAISDQGAENTEAFF
DNA: TGTGCCATCAGTGACCAGGGGGCTGAGAACACTGAAGCTTTCTTT

size: NA
D: TRBD2
V: TRBV5-1
J: TRBJ2-3
CDR3: CASSLGRRELTDTQYF
DNA: TGCGCCAGCAGCTTGGGCAGGCGGGAGTTAACAGATACGCAGTATTTT

size: NA
D: TRBD2
V: TRBV6-1
J: TRBJ2-1
CDR3: CASSVGLAGGHNEQFF
DNA: TGTGCCAGCAGTGTGGGACTAGCGGGAGGACACAATGAGCAGTTCTTC

size: NA
D: TRBD2
V: TRBV11-3
J: TRBJ2-2
CDR3: CASSFGLAGGRRTGELFF
DNA: TGTGCCAGCAGCTTCGGACTAGCGGGAGGGAGGAGGACCGGGGAGCTGTTTTTT

size: NA
D: TRBD1
V: TRBV6-5
J: TRBJ1-2
CDR3: CASSPSGTGGGGYTF
DNA: TGTGCCAGCAGTCCGAGCGGGACAGGGGGAGGCGGCTACACCTTC

size: NA
D: NA
V: TRBV21-1
J: TRBJ2-7
CDR3: CASSKRRGLTYEQYF
DNA: TGTGCCAGCAGCAAGCGTAGGGGGTTAACCTACGAGCAGTACTTC

size: NA
D: NA
V: TRBV5-1
J: TRBJ2-3
CDR3: CASSWGDFTDTQYF
DNA: TGCGCCAGCAGCTGGGGGGACTTCACAGATACGCAGTATTTT

size: few
D: NA
V: TRBV19
J: TRBJ1-1
CDR3: CASHPPGEVTEAFF
DNA: TGTGCCAGCCACCCGCCCGGGGAGGTCACTGAAGCTTTCTTT

size: NA
D: NA
V: TRBV15
J: TRBJ1-5
CDR3: CATSRGSRAGFSNQPQHF
DNA: TGTGCCACCAGCAGAGGGTCCAGGGCCGGTTTTAGCAATCAGCCCCAGCATTTT